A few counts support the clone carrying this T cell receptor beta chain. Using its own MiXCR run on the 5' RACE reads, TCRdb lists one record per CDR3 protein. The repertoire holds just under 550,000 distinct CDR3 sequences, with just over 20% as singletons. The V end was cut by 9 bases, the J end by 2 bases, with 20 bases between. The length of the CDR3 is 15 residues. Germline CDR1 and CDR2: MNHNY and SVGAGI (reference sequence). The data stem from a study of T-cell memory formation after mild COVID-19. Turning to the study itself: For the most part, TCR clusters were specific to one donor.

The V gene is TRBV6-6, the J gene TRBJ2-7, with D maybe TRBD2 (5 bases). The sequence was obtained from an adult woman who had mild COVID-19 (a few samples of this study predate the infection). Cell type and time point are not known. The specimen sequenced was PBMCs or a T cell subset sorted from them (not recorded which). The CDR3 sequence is CASSGKDRGAYEQYF. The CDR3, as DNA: TGTGCCAGTTCGGGAAAAGACCGTGGAGCCTACGAGCAGTACTTC.